One T cell receptor beta chain is described in this entry. Antigen specificity is unknown. The data were taken from a study of human T cells and chemical hapten exposure. Study-level information: Upper-back patch tests with 0.01% DPC were read at 6 days.

V trimming: 2 bases; J trimming: 6 bases; junction bases outside the gene matches: 2. The CDR3 extends over 14 amino acids. The time point: patch test 2, 6 weeks after DPC sensitization. Treatment specified: therapeutic diphenylcyclopropenone sensitization with weekly scalp DPC. TCRdb reprocessed the RACE reads via MiXCR and lists one record per CDR3 protein. The data hold a few hundred thousand distinct CDR3 sequences, with around 6% observed a single time. Study-wide findings and caveats: Expanded TCR sets contained significantly more large CDR3 similarity clusters than controls.

V gene TRBV12-3 or TRBV12-4 combines with J gene TRBJ1-4; 8 positions agree with TRBD1. The clonotype comes from a woman in her late teens or twenties with alopecia areata. Some clones in this sample may be carry-over from other donors' samples. This material consisted of whole blood, taken in connection with sensitization to the hapten diphenylcyclopropenone (DPC). The CDR3 sequence: CASSLQGAYEKLFF. CDR3 in DNA: TGTGCCAGCAGTTTACAGGGGGCGTATGAAAAACTGTTTTTT.